There are many counts of the clone carrying this TCR beta chain. The antigen is unknown. Time point described: newly diagnosed GD, antithyroid drugs for less than 3 months. Isolated PBMC RNA provided the starting material for the TCR library. The authors drew patients from an endocrinology department in Xi'an, China. This record comes from a study of regulatory T cells in long-lasting Graves disease. The study's findings and limits: Persistent Graves' patients possessed reduced TCR diversity relative to recently diagnosed ones.

The CDR3 has 17 residues. The germline CDR1 and CDR2 sequences are DFQATT and SNEGSKA (reference sequence). V lost 1 base to trimming and J lost 0 bases; unmatched junction nucleotides: 6. Relying on iRepertoire HTBI primers and Arm-PCR of CDR3 regions, the team built TCR beta libraries. TCRdb fed the multiplex PCR reads into MiXCR, producing one record per CDR3 protein. The sample holds 400,000 to 550,000 distinct CDR3 sequences; 15% to 20% are singletons and the top ten take about 10%. The data also belong to a second study, concerning T cells in Graves' hyperthyroidism and ophthalmopathy.

The sample in question was peripheral blood mononuclear cells (PBMCs), obtained at new diagnosis, from a patient treated with antithyroid drugs. This clonotype originated in a woman aged 30 to 39 with Graves disease. This sequence joins TRBV20-1 and TRBJ2-1; the match to TRBD2 covers 10 bases. In nucleotides, the CDR3 is TGCAGTGCTAGAGCCTGGGGACTAGCGAGCTCCTACAATGAGCAGTTCTTC. Protein product: CSARAWGLASSYNEQFF.